The 4 T cell receptor beta chains listed next were all sequenced from one sample in a study of shared clonotypes between healthy human individuals. The protocol was immunoSEQ multiplex PCR, while the TCRdb copy is restricted to in-frame clones and leaves out a portion. Here the sample spans about 1.5 million clones, roughly 96% being singletons. Sequenced material: naive CD4+ T cells sorted from blood. Subset defined: CD45RA+ positively selected. These receptors all stem from a man aged 25 to 45 in good health.

The chain combines TRBV7-3 with TRBJ2-7; D not resolved. CDR3 length equals 13 residues. The germline V gene encodes CDR1 SGHTA and CDR2 FQGTGA. Between the trimmed V and J ends, which lost 0 bases and 6 bases, there was a span of 9 bases. The CDR3 DNA reads TGTGCCAGCAGCTTAACCCTGGGCCTCGAGCAGTACTTC. It specifies CASSLTLGLEQYF.

The gene calls are TRBV5-1 and TRBJ2-7; D might be TRBD2 (6 bases). The CDR3 loop spans 16 amino acids. V lost 1 base to trimming and J lost 4 bases, with 18 bases between them. Germline CDR1 SGHRS, CDR2 YFSETQ. The CDR3, as DNA: TGCGCCAGCAGCTTGACTTGGGACTGGGGAGCGTACGAGCAGTACTTC. It specifies CASSLTWDWGAYEQYF.

Remarks on this clone: This specimen includes other DNA sequences encoding the same CDR3. The J gene is TRBJ2-3, the V gene TRBV5-1, with D hard to call. This CDR3 region has 13 residues. V was pared by 2 bases and J by 1 base, with 5 bases between. From germline, CDR1 is SGHRS and CDR2 YFSETQ. CDR3 sequence (DNA): TGCGCCAGCAGCTTCGTCGGCACAGATACGCAGTATTTT. It specifies CASSFVGTDTQYF. The whole variable domain, filled in from reference TRBV5-1 and TRBJ2-3, reads KAGVTQTPRYLIKTRGQQVTLSCSPISGHRSVSWYQQTPGQGLQFLFEYFSETQRNKGNFPGRFSGRQFSNSRSEMNVSTLELGDSALYLCASSFVGTDTQYFGPGTRLTVL.

The V gene is TRBV28, the J gene TRBJ1-2; TRBD1 aligns across 11 bases. The J segment lost 8 bases and the V segment lost 8 bases, leaving 34 bases of the junction unmatched. The CDR3 is 22 residues long. Germline values: CDR1 MDHEN, CDR2 SYDVKM. The CDR3 loop reads CASQPRRGQGALAHLWGWGYTF. In DNA form, the CDR3 reads TGTGCCAGCCAGCCCCGGCGAGGACAGGGGGCATTAGCCCACCTTTGGGGGTGGGGCTACACCTTC.